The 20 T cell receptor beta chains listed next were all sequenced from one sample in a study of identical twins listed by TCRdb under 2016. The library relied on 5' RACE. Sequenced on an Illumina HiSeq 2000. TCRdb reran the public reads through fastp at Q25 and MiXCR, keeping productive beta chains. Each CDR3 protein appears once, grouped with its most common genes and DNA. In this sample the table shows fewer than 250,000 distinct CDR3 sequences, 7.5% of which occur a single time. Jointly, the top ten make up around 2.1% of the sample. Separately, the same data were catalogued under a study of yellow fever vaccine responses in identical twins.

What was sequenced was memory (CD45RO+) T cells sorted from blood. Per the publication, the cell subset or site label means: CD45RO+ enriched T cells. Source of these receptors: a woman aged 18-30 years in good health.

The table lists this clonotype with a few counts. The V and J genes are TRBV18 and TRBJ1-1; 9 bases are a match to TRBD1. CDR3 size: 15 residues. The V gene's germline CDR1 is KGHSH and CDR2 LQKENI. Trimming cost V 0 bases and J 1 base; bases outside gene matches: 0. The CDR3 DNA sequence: TGTGCCAGCTCACCACCGGGACAGGGGAACACTGAAGCTTTCTTT. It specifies CASSPPGQGNTEAFF.

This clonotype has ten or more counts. CDR3 in amino acids: CASASANTGELFF. CDR3 nucleotide sequence: TGTGCTAGTGCATCAGCGAACACCGGGGAGCTGTTTTTT. The V and J genes are TRBV12-5 and TRBJ2-2; D is uncertain. Germline-derived CDR1 and CDR2 are LGHNT and FRNRAP. The CDR3 totals 13 residues. Trimming removed 7 bases from V and 0 bases from J, with 6 bases in between. The full variable domain, in which reference TRBV12-5 and TRBJ2-2 provide the parts outside the CDR3, is DARVTQTPRHKVTEMGQEVTMRCQPILGHNTVFWYRQTMMQGLELLAYFRNRAPLDDSGMPKDRFSAEMPDATLATLKIQPSEPRDSAVYFCASASANTGELFFGEGSRLTVL.

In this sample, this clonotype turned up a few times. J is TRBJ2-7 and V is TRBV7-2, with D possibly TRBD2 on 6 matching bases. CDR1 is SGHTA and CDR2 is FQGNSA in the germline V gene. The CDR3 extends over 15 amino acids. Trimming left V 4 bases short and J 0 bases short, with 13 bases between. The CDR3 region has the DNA TGTGCCAGCAGCTCCCCCCGGGACTTCTCCTACGAGCAGTACTTC. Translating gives CASSSPRDFSYEQYF.

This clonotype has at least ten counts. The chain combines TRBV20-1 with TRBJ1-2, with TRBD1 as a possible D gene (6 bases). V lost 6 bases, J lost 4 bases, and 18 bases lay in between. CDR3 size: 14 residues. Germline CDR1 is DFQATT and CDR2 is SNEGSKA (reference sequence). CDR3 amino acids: CSAGGRRTLYGYTF. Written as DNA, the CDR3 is TGCAGTGCCGGGGGCAGGCGTACTCTCTATGGCTACACCTTC.

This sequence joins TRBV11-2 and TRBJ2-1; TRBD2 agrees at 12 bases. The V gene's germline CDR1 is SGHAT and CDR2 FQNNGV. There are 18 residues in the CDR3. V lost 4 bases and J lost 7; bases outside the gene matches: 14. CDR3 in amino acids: CASSSPPGLAGLVNEQFF. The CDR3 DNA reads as TGTGCCAGCAGCTCCCCACCCGGACTAGCGGGATTAGTAAATGAGCAGTTCTTC. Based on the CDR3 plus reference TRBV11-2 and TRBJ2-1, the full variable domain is EAGVAQSPRYKIIEKRQSVAFWCNPISGHATLYWYQQILGQGPKLLIQFQNNGVVDDSQLPKDRFSAERLKGVDSTLKIQPAKLEDSAVYLCASSSPPGLAGLVNEQFFGPGTRLTVL.

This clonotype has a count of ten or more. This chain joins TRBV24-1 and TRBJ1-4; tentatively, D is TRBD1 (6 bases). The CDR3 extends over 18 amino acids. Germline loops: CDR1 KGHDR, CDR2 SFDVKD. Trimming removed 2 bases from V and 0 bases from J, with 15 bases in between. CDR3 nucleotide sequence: TGTGCCACCAGTGATTCACGGGACACCAGAACAACTAATGAAAAACTGTTTTTT. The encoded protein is CATSDSRDTRTTNEKLFF.

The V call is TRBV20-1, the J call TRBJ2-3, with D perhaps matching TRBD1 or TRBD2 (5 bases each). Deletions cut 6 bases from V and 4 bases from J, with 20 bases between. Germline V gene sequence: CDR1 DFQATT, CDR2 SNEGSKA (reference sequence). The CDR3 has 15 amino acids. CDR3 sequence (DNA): TGCAGTGCCAGTCGGCAATCCGGGGCAGCAGATACGCAGTATTTT. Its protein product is CSASRQSGAADTQYF.

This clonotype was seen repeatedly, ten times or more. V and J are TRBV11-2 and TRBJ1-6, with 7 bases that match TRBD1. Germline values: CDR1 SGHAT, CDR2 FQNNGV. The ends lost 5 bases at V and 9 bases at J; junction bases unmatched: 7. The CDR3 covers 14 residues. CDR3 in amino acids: CASSRQGFGSPLHF. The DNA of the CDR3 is TGTGCCAGCAGCCGACAGGGCTTTGGTTCACCCCTCCACTTT.

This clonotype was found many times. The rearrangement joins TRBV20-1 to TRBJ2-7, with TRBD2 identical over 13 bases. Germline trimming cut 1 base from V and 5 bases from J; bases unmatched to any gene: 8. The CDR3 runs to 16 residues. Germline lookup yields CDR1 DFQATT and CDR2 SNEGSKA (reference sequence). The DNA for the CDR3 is TGCAGTGCTAGAGCCCGACTAGCGGGGGGTGGCGACGAGCAGTACTTC. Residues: CSARARLAGGGDEQYF.

CDR3 loop: CASSLEGQGRNEQFF. The CDR3 DNA reads as TGCGCCAGCAGCTTGGAGGGACAGGGTCGCAATGAGCAGTTCTTC. The J gene is TRBJ2-1, the V gene TRBV5-1; 9 positions agree with TRBD1. CDR1 is SGHRS, CDR2 YFSETQ, per germline. The CDR3 consists of 15 residues. V was pared by 0 bases and J by 6 bases, with 4 bases of the junction left unmatched.

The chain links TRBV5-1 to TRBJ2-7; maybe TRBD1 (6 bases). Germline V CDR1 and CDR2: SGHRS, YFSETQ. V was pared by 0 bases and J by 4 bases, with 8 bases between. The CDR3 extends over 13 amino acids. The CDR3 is CASSLGQEYEQYF. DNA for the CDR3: TGCGCCAGCAGCTTGGGACAGGAATACGAGCAGTACTTC. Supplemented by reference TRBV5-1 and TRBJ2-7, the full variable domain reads KAGVTQTPRYLIKTRGQQVTLSCSPISGHRSVSWYQQTPGQGLQFLFEYFSETQRNKGNFPGRFSGRQFSNSRSEMNVSTLELGDSALYLCASSLGQEYEQYFGPGTRLTVT.

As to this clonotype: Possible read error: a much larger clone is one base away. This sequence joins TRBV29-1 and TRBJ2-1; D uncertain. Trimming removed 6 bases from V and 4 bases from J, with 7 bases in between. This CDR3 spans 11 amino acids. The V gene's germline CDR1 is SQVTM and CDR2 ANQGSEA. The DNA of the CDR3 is TGCAGCGTCAGGCTATACAATGAGCAGTTCTTC. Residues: CSVRLYNEQFF.

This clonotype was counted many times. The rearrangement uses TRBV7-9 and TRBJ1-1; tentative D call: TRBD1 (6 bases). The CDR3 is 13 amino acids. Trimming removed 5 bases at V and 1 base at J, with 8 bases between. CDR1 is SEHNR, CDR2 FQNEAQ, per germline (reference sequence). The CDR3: CASSMGQNTEAFF. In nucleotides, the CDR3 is TGTGCCAGCAGCATGGGACAGAACACTGAAGCTTTCTTT.

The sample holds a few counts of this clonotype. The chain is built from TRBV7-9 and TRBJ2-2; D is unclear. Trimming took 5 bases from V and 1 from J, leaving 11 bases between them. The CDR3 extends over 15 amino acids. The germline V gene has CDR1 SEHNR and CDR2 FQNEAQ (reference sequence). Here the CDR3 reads CASSPPLRNTGELFF. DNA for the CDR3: TGTGCCAGCAGCCCACCTTTACGGAACACCGGGGAGCTGTTTTTT.

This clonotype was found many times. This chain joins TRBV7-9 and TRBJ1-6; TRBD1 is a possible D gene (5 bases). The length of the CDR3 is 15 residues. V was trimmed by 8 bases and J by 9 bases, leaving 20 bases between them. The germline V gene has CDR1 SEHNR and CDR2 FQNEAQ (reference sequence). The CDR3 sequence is CASQLNGAGTSPLHF. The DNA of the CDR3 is TGTGCCAGCCAACTTAATGGGGCAGGTACTTCACCCCTCCACTTT.

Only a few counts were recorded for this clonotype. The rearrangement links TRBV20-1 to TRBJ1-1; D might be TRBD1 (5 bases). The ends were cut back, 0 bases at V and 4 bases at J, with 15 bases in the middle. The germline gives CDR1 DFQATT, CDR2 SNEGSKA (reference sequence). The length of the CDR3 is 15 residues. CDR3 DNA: TGCAGTGCTAGAGATTTAGGACCTGGGGGCACTGAAGCTTTCTTT. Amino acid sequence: CSARDLGPGGTEAFF.

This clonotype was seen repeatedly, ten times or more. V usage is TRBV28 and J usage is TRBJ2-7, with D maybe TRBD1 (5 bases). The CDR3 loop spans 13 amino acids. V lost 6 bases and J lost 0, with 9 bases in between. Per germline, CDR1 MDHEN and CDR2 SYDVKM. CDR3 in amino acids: CASRSDISYEQYF. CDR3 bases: TGTGCCAGCAGGTCGGACATCTCCTACGAGCAGTACTTC.

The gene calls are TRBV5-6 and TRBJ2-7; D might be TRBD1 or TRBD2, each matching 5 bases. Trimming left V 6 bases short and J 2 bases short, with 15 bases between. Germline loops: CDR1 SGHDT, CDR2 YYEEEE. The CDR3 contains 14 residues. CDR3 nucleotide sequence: TGTGCCAGCACCCGGGGAACAGGCACCTACGAGCAGTACTTC. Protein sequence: CASTRGTGTYEQYF.

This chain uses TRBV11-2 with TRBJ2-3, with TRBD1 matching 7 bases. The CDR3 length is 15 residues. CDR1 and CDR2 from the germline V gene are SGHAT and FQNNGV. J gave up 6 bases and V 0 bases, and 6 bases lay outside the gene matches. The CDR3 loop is CASSLDRVGGDTQYF. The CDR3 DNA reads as TGTGCCAGCAGCTTAGATCGGGTAGGGGGCGATACGCAGTATTTT.

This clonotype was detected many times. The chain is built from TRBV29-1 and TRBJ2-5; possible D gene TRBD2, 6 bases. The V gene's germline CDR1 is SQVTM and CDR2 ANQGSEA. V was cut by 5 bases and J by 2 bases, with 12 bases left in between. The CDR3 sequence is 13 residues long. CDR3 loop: CSVHRDFQETQYF. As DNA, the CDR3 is TGCAGCGTTCACCGGGACTTTCAAGAGACCCAGTACTTC.